The rows below give T cell receptor beta chains drawn from one sample of a study of long-term antiretroviral therapy in people with HIV. Data came from immunoSEQ multiplex PCR; TCRdb stores just in-frame clones and leaves some out. The table includes around 15,000 clones, about 80% detected once. Sequenced here: unsorted PBMCs, sampled 1.5 years before starting antiretroviral therapy. All receptors come from a woman in her fifties or sixties with HIV. Both conserved end residues are part of each CDR3. The D gene is left open where the match is weak. Only some rows state a clone size, as once, few, many or a class for expanded clones.

v_call	j_call	d_call	clone_size	cdr3_length	cdr3_aa	cdr3_nt
TRBV12-5	TRBJ2-2	-	-	17	CASGFLRGGQNTGELFF	TGTGCTAGTGGTTTCCTCAGGGGGGGCCAAAACACCGGGGAGCTGTTTTTT
TRBV7-2	TRBJ2-1	TRBD1	-	16	CASSLSPGQGAHEQFF	TGTGCCAGCAGCTTATCCCCGGGACAGGGGGCCCATGAGCAGTTCTTC
TRBV5-5	TRBJ2-3	-	few	15	CASSLTQGLTDTQYF	TGTGCCAGCAGCTTGACCCAGGGCCTCACAGATACGCAGTATTTT
TRBV9	TRBJ1-2	TRBD1	-	15	CASSVGTGGPYGYTF	TGTGCCAGCAGCGTAGGGACAGGGGGCCCCTATGGCTACACCTTC
TRBV6-6	TRBJ2-1	-	-	15	CASSRDLRPINEQFF	TGTGCCAGCAGTCGAGACCTCAGACCCATCAATGAGCAGTTCTTC
TRBV5-4	TRBJ2-2	-	-	13	CASSFGSAGELFF	TGTGCCAGCAGCTTTGGTTCCGCCGGGGAGCTGTTTTTT
TRBV25-1	TRBJ1-1	TRBD1	-	13	CASSGPGGTEAFF	TGTGCCAGCAGTGGGCCAGGGGGAACTGAAGCTTTCTTT
TRBV5-4	TRBJ2-2	TRBD2	-	17	CASSSPSGGAHTGELFF	TGTGCCAGCAGCTCCCCTAGCGGGGGGGCCCACACCGGGGAGCTGTTTTTT
TRBV11-2	TRBJ1-6	-	-	14	CASSLVSTNSPLHF	TGTGCCAGCAGCTTAGTCTCCACTAATTCACCCCTCCACTTT
TRBV7-9	TRBJ1-5	TRBD1	-	15	CASSLGQGGDQPQHF	TGTGCCAGCAGCTTAGGGCAGGGGGGGGATCAGCCCCAGCATTTT